The T cell receptor (beta chain) described here comes from a study of cytomegalovirus exposure and HLA in healthy donors (dated by TCRdb to about 2017). For the wider study: An earlier analysis of roughly 570 of the donors reported 276 Gb of sequence data and roughly 120 million unique TCR beta sequences obtained from some 170 million T cells. Approximately 300 gigabases of sequencing data and 70 million to 100 million unique TCR sequences were included in an early release covering 500 to 750 HLA-typed donors. Of the approximately 400 genotyped donors, 65% to 90% were placed in the genetic ancestry cluster associated with self-reported Caucasian donors. The aim of the study was to test whether cataloging public T cell receptors could identify signatures of past pathogen exposure. The T cell repertoires of around 670 subjects were profiled by immunosequencing and related to cytomegalovirus serostatus. A separate validation cohort of some 130 different subjects was used in addition to the approximately 670-subject first cohort. High-throughput TCR immunosequencing, statistical association of individual TCRs with disease status, and machine learning were combined to predict cytomegalovirus infection status. To study patterns of TCR occurrence, a later analysis re-analyzed previously published TCR beta repertoires from hundreds of donors and added high-resolution HLA genotyping. The later analysis used no new phenotypic data to find candidate immune exposures, relying instead on TCR beta sequences and their occurrence across donors. To decide whether each TCR beta V gene segment behaved as functional or pseudogenic, an earlier analysis of fewer than 750 of the donors relied on high-throughput TCR beta sequencing. Donor age, sex, ethnicity and CMV serostatus were compiled alongside the repertoire data. A later genetic analysis took genome-wide SNP genotypes for about 65% of the roughly 670 donors and used that subset as a discovery cohort. All discovery cohort repertoires had been generated using a single sequencing platform. Class I and class II HLA loci were covered by the typing at four-digit resolution. Typing coverage varied by locus: about 620-630 donors for A, B, C, DRB1 and DQB1; some 520 for DQA1; over 600 for DPA1; fewer than 480 for DPB1. About 5 DR-DQ haplotypes were handled as single units for association and clustering, since linkage in the cohort was strong. Among about 400 genotyped donors of the cohort, an average of about 240,000 unique TCR beta nucleotide sequences was sequenced per donor, of which 15% to 20% were non-productive. Summary of the overall study and its limitations: A cluster of highly shared sequence variants was judged likely to be a technical artifact of the sequencing pipeline. A further reported finding was that TCR beta sequences accurately predicted the HLA-A and HLA-B alleles for most subjects in the first cohort. Correlated functional status among segregating V segments might be attributable to linkage disequilibrium, but an unknown experimental factor could not be ruled out. According to a later analysis, TCR association rates differed among HLA loci, with DRB1 alleles showing the most associated TCRs and HLA-C alleles showing the fewest. Across donors, most TCR sequences were observed very rarely, whereas some public TCRs were present in many individuals. In the study, about 150 TCR beta chains were listed as associated with cytomegalovirus. In a later analysis, about 16,000 TCR beta sequences were associated with specific HLA alleles at a false discovery rate of 0.05. Compared with equally common non-associated chains, HLA-associated TCR beta chains in a later analysis were more clonally expanded and had lower generation probabilities. A few of the identified cytomegalovirus-associated TCR beta chains were confirmed in vitro to be specific for cytomegalovirus antigens. The classifier was reported to diagnose cytomegalovirus status with high specificity and sensitivity in both the original and validation cohorts. Immune exposure information for the cohort was limited to CMV serostatus. Because counts were too low, 15 or so rarely observed V segments, including chromosome 9 orphons, were excluded from the earlier analysis of fewer than 650 of the donors. A later genetic analysis reported fewer N-insertions in productive TCRs among donors in an Asian-associated ancestry cluster than the roughly 700-donor mean. In a later analysis, most CMV-associated TCR beta chains were found to appear HLA-restricted, with HLA associations seemingly driven largely by CMV exposure. Some IMGT-functional V segments, including TRBV6-2 and TRBV6-3, could not be distinguished by the 87-base-pair reads and were therefore excluded. Presence/absence analyses assumed roughly uniform sequencing depth across donors, an assumption that may not hold. Assigning TCR associations to individual alleles was difficult when HLA alleles, especially DR and DQ, strongly co-occurred. The authors suggested that the approach could potentially be generalized to other disease states and immunological phenotypes. This cohort had only TCR beta chains sequenced, and the lack of alpha or paired-chain data limited which features could be detected. An earlier analysis of 587 of the donors showed that most TCR beta V segments appeared in productive rearrangements either about 90% or about 30% of the time, which broadly matched IMGT annotations. Because HLA typing was unavailable for some donors at each locus, only the typed subset was used in association tests. In a later analysis, several top co-occurrence clusters were reported to appear linked to parvovirus B19, influenza, CMV and Epstein-Barr virus. An association between a missense DCLRE1C variant and V-gene and J-gene trimming of TCR beta chains was found in a later genetic analysis and replicated in an independent cohort.

The cohort comprised under 700 healthy bone marrow donors. Cohort members were all nominally healthy when sampled, although unrecorded immune exposures were likely present. The donor tested CMV seronegative and was one of the 352 seronegative cohort members. Each donor provided a peripheral blood sample, and peripheral blood mononuclear cells were used for TCR beta sequencing. Genomic DNA extraction from the blood cell samples was performed with the Qiagen DNeasy Blood Extraction Kit. The protocol used for the library was the immunoSEQ multiplex PCR assay. For the multiplex PCR, a mixture combining 60 forward primers for TCR Vbeta segments and 13 reverse primers for TCR Jbeta segments was used. A multiplex PCR assay on genomic DNA amplified the CDR3 region of rearranged TCR beta genes. On the Illumina HiSeq System, the amplified TCR beta libraries were sequenced as 87-base-pair reads. The source study handled its data this way. A later analysis counted approximately 74 million unique TCR beta chains across the 666 repertoires, and some 11 million of these chains were shared by at least two donors. Raw reads were error-corrected and collapsed into unique sequences by a nearest-neighbor algorithm in which closely related sequences were merged to remove PCR and sequencing errors. V, D and J gene segments were assigned by aligning CDR3 sequences to IMGT reference sequences. Each retained sequence needed at least a six-nucleotide match to both a V gene segment and a J gene segment. Rearrangements were called productive when the CDR3 lacked stop codons and stayed in frame with V and J; all others were non-productive. Following IMGT convention, CDR3 was defined as the stretch from the second conserved V-encoded cysteine up to the conserved J-encoded phenylalanine. Sequences without an unambiguous match to a single V gene segment were excluded from the earlier analysis of 587 of the donors. In an earlier analysis of 450 to 750 of the donors, a V segment was called functional when productive rearrangements were above 56.7%, and segregating when the standard deviation between donors exceeded 5%. To diagnose cytomegalovirus status from the catalog of TCR beta chain sequences, a statistical classification framework was built. A later analysis assigned V and J genes by comparing TCR nucleotide sequences with IMGT/GENE-DB human TR gene sequences. Using the TCRdist pipeline, a later analysis assigned CDR3 sequences along with most-parsimonious VDJ recombination scenarios. In a later analysis, every TCR beta chain was defined by the combination of its CDR3 amino acid sequence and its V-gene family, and reads without a unique V-gene family were dropped. As a way to deal with suspected cross-contamination and a sequencing artifact, a later analysis dropped roughly 600 nucleotide sequences that were highly shared and had low generation probability. A later analysis calculated a clonal expansion index for each public chain from normalized within-repertoire ranks of inferred template counts. In a later analysis, generation probabilities were computed using a VDJ recombination model fitted to out-of-frame rearrangements, and the results were checked against IGoR. In a later analysis, hypergeometric tests were used to score TCR-TCR, TCR-HLA and TCR-CMV co-occurrence, with a repertoire-size bias correction applied to TCR pairs. A later analysis estimated false discovery rates by permuting HLA or CMV assignments 20 times. In a later analysis, co-occurring TCRs were grouped using DBSCAN, and TCRdist sequence similarity was added for clustering within HLA-allele-positive subsets. Co-occurrence clustering excluded repertoires with fewer than 30,000 or more than 120,000 public chains, plus five with anomalous nucleotide sharing. TCRdb's version of the immuneACCESS table is confined to in-frame rearrangements and falls short of the full clone set. An unresolved V gene accounts for under half of the shortfall where checked; the remainder is of unknown origin. That table furnishes V, J and clone size, whereas the DNA furnished D and trimming. Present in this sample are around 89,000 clones, about 70% of which were seen just once. The leading ten clones occupy around 2.9% of the sample.

In the case of this clone: What antigen it recognizes has not been identified. No base quality values were provided; no much bigger clone lies one nucleotide off.

According to the germline V gene (reference sequence), CDR1 reads SGHAT and CDR2 reads FQDESV. Including cysteine and phenylalanine, the CDR3 has 15 amino acids. The sequence is cut down to CDR3 DNA, 45 bases in frame from base 1. Relative to germline, V is missing 5 bases and J is missing 7 bases, with 9 bases of the junction outside any gene match. The rearranged chain carries TRBV11-1 and TRBJ1-2; TRBD1 matches 11 bases in the middle. The sequenced material came from PBMCs. The receptor's source is a man in his forties or fifties in good health and CMV-seronegative. The CDR3 protein: CASSPLRTGGRGYTF. At the DNA level, the sequence is TGTGCCAGCAGCCCCCTGAGGACAGGGGGCCGTGGCTACACCTTC.